Below, one T cell receptor beta chain is given with its context. It lacks a known antigen. One base away there is no much larger clone; base qualities are not given. TCRbeta CDR3 regions were amplified from genomic DNA using the immunoSEQ Assay, a bias-controlled multiplex PCR. In the authors' own workflow: Nucleated cell counts per sample were estimated from amplification of reference gene primers within the assay. Sequence reads were collapsed and filtered to measure the absolute abundance of every unique TCRbeta CDR3 rearrangement. For each sample, productive Simpson clonality was calculated as the square root of Simpson's diversity index across productive rearrangements. TCRdb holds this immuneACCESS table with in-frame rearrangements only. Some clones are missing; in checked studies, unresolved V genes explain under half, and the rest has no known cause. V and J calls and clone size are given by that table; D and trimming were obtained from the DNA. The sample records roughly 250,000 clones, approximately 91% of which are singletons. The leading ten clones occupy 1.2% of the sample.

The CDR3 has 11 amino acids, counting the end cysteine and phenylalanine. The read is trimmed to its CDR3 DNA, 33 bases read in frame from base 1. Cut back by 5 bases and 5 bases, the V and J ends lie 9 bases apart. CDR1 and CDR2, per the germline V gene, are SQVTM and ANQGSEA. This sample is part of a study of blood T cell repertoires in COVID-19 (dated by TCRdb to the early 2020s). Context from the whole study: The collaborator samples originated in the United States, Italy and Spain and spanned the acute and convalescent phases of COVID-19. The prospective study material was composed of cDNA or gDNA derived from T cells, B-cell-depleted T cells, or PBMCs. The dataset comprised deeply sampled blood TCRbeta repertoires from subjects exposed to, actively infected with, or recovered from COVID-19. The repertoires were made available in a free public database intended to serve as a resource for research on the immune response to SARS-CoV-2. Samples came from the ongoing ImmuneRACE study (first 160 participants) plus 1,254 subjects from 6 global collaborators. A de-identified subject ID, COVID-19 status, age in years and sex were almost always included in the sample metadata. Where available, HLA class I and class II types were obtained from metadata supplied by the sample provider rather than from assay-based typing.

Beyond this particular receptor, the publication reports: Clinical and demographic metadata were provided uncurated, with the amount varying by source and participant.

Participants in the prospective study were aged roughly 18 to 90 years, lived in 20 to 30 United States geographic areas, and enrolled through a virtual design. In the prospective study, participants were assigned to cohorts based on the clinical history participants reported in a screening survey and a study questionnaire. In the prospective study, whole blood, serum and a nasopharyngeal or oropharyngeal swab were collected from each participant by mobile phlebotomists. Participants in the prospective study had the option to provide additional blood draws and questionnaires over an approximately 2-month period. Blood samples from the prospective study were shipped frozen or at room temperature prior to DNA extraction.

This receptor was identified in a human donor in a cohort exposed to, infected with or recovered from COVID-19 (not recorded which). The donor label of this sample is uncertain. Material for sequencing was PBMCs or T cells enriched from blood (not recorded which). The chain couples TRBV29-1 to TRBJ2-5; tentative D gene TRBD2, with 5 bases matching. Here the CDR3 is given as CSVNRGETQYF. In nucleotide form, the sequence is TGCAGCGTTAATCGCGGGGAGACCCAGTACTTC.